Presented here are 11 T cell receptor beta chains from one specimen sequenced in a study of T cells after yellow fever vaccination. TCRdb recomputed calls from the 5' RACE reads with MiXCR, one row per CDR3 protein. The profile covers about 360,000 distinct CDR3 sequences, with approximately 5.7% appearing a single time and over 12% taken by the ten largest. The material sequenced was PBMCs, taken 5 days after the yellow fever booster vaccination. The receptors shown here come from a man younger than 40 who received the YFV17D yellow fever vaccine.

This clonotype showed up just a few times. The chain recombines TRBV5-1 with TRBJ2-7; TRBD1 matches 12 bases. J gave up 3 bases and V 0 bases, and 7 bases lay outside the gene matches. CDR1 SGHRS and CDR2 YFSETQ come from the germline V gene. The CDR3 runs to 17 residues. CDR3 in DNA: TGCGCCAGCAGCTTGGCTCCGGGACAGGGGGCCGTCTACGAGCAGTACTTC. Its protein product is CASSLAPGQGAVYEQYF.

J is TRBJ2-2 and V is TRBV25-1; D is ambiguous. V shed 1 base and J shed 2 bases, with 5 bases lying between them. The CDR3 is 14 residues long. Germline assignment: CDR1 MGHDK and CDR2 SYGVNS. The chain's CDR3 is CASSEFHNTGELFF. In DNA, the CDR3 is TGTGCCAGCAGTGAATTCCACAACACCGGGGAGCTGTTTTTT.

The sample holds many counts of this clonotype. This chain uses TRBV6-2 or TRBV6-3 with TRBJ2-7, with 10 bases that match TRBD2. Trimming at V came to 5 bases and at J to 9 bases, leaving 10 bases not matched to a gene. The length of the CDR3 is 14 residues. The germline gives CDR1 MNHEY, CDR2 SVGEGT. For the CDR3, the DNA is TGTGCCAGCAGTGCCGGGACTAGCGCACGAAGGCAGTACTTC. Amino acid sequence: CASSAGTSARRQYF.

This clonotype occurred a few times. J is TRBJ2-1 and V is TRBV6-5; D perhaps matches TRBD1 (5 bases). Germline CDR1 MNHEY, CDR2 SVGAGI. The CDR3 consists of 14 residues. V lost 2 bases and J 6 bases, leaving 11 bases between the germline ends. CDR3 DNA: TGTGCCAGCAGTTACGGTAGGGGCATCAATGAGCAGTTCTTC. This gives the protein CASSYGRGINEQFF.

In its sample, this clonotype was seen a few times. V usage is TRBV7-9 and J usage is TRBJ1-5; 9 bases are shared with TRBD1. Unmatched junction bases numbered 13, after V lost 4 bases and J lost 9 bases. The CDR3 loop spans 16 amino acids. CDR1 is SEHNR, CDR2 FQNEAQ, per germline (reference sequence). The CDR3 sequence: CASSSTQGAMGSPQHF. The CDR3 DNA reads TGTGCCAGCAGCTCCACACAGGGGGCAATGGGATCGCCCCAGCATTTT.

This clonotype has more than one count but fewer than ten. The CDR3 DNA reads as TGTGCCAGCAGCTTAGCAGAGCGGGCAAGTGAGCAGTTCTTC. Its translation is CASSLAERASEQFF. The chain employs TRBV7-6 and TRBJ2-1, with D possibly being TRBD2 (6 bases). The CDR3 loop spans 14 amino acids. The V gene lost 0 bases and the J gene lost 9 bases, with 12 bases spanning the gap. Germline assignment: CDR1 SGHVS and CDR2 FNYEAQ.

This clonotype was seen at least ten times. V and J are TRBV20-1 and TRBJ2-3, with 8 bases fitting TRBD1. The V segment lost 5 bases and the J segment 4 bases; nucleotides outside the gene matches: 2. Germline V CDR1 and CDR2: DFQATT, SNEGSKA (reference sequence). The CDR3 length is 12 residues. The CDR3 is CSAGQGPDTQYF. CDR3 sequence (DNA): TGCAGTGCTGGACAGGGCCCAGATACGCAGTATTTT.

Only a few counts were recorded for this clonotype. J is TRBJ2-3 and V is TRBV20-1, with 7 bases matching TRBD2. The CDR3 length is 17 residues. J lost 1 base, V lost 4 bases, and 14 bases had no gene match. The germline gives CDR1 DFQATT, CDR2 SNEGSKA (reference sequence). The CDR3 protein is CSAILASGLRRTDTQYF. The CDR3 nucleotides are TGCAGTGCTATCCTGGCTAGCGGCCTACGTCGCACAGATACGCAGTATTTT.

The chain uses TRBV12-3 or TRBV12-4 and TRBJ2-3, with 7 bases matching TRBD2. This CDR3 region has 14 residues. J gave up 4 bases and V 6 bases, and 7 bases lay outside the gene matches. The CDR3 here is CASSHSGGPDTQYF. Here the CDR3 DNA reads TGTGCCAGCAGCCATTCGGGGGGTCCAGATACGCAGTATTTT.

In this sample, this clonotype turned up a few times. This chain uses TRBV20-1 with TRBJ2-6; D perhaps matches TRBD1 (7 bases). Trimming shortened V by 3 bases and J by 0 bases, and 12 bases separated the two germline ends. Germline loops: CDR1 DFQATT, CDR2 SNEGSKA (reference sequence). The CDR3 has 16 amino acids. The DNA of the CDR3 is TGCAGTGCTAGGTCAGGGGGGAGCTCTGGGGCCAACGTCCTGACTTTC. It translates to CSARSGGSSGANVLTF.

This clonotype was recorded many times. The chain has TRBV5-1 and TRBJ1-2; possibly TRBD1 for D (5 bases). Germline CDR1 SGHRS, CDR2 YFSETQ. V was cut by 0 bases and J by 8 bases, with 11 bases left in between. The CDR3 length is 13 residues. This CDR3 is CASSLGSGQGYTF. CDR3 nucleotides: TGCGCCAGCAGCTTGGGCAGCGGACAAGGCTACACCTTC.